What follows are 6 T cell receptor beta chains derived from one specimen sequenced in a study of cytomegalovirus exposure and HLA in healthy donors. Vbeta (60) and Jbeta (13) primers were used in the PCR. The assay was immunoSEQ multiplex PCR, and TCRdb's table has in-frame clones only and misses some. The sample contains some 100,000 clones, around 80% of which appear only once. Sequencing was carried out using PBMCs. The origin of the receptors is a woman younger than 35 in good health and CMV-seronegative.

The gene calls are TRBV2 and TRBJ1-5; 7 bases agree with TRBD1. CDR1 is SNHLY and CDR2 is FYNNEI in the germline V gene. There are 15 residues in the CDR3. With V trimmed by 4 bases and J by 1 base, 4 bases remained unmatched. This chain's CDR3 is CASSGGQFSNQPQHF. Written as DNA, the CDR3 is TGTGCCAGCAGTGGGGGACAGTTCAGCAATCAGCCCCAGCATTTT. Complete variable domain (other parts from reference TRBV2 and TRBJ1-5): EPEVTQTPSHQVTQMGQEVILRCVPISNHLYFYWYRQILGQKVEFLVSFYNNEISEKSEIFDDQFSVERPDGSNFTLKIRSTKLEDSAMYFCASSGGQFSNQPQHFGDGTRLSIL.

The V call is TRBV5-6, the J call TRBJ2-7; 7 positions agree with TRBD1. J gave up 5 bases and V 4 bases, and 12 bases lay outside the gene matches. Germline values: CDR1 SGHDT, CDR2 YYEEEE. This CDR3 contains 15 residues. The chain's CDR3 is CASSPQTGWGDEQYF. DNA of the CDR3: TGTGCCAGCAGCCCCCAGACAGGGTGGGGAGACGAGCAGTACTTC.

The chain recombines TRBV7-2 with TRBJ2-5; D remains unclear. Germline V gene lookup returns CDR1 SGHTA and CDR2 FQGNSA. The ends were cut back, 2 bases at V and 2 bases at J, with 12 bases in the middle. The CDR3 length is 15 residues. The CDR3 protein is CASSLSLEKQETQYF. The CDR3 bases are TGTGCCAGCAGCTTAAGTCTGGAGAAACAAGAGACCCAGTACTTC.

This clone was seen only a few times. The rearrangement joins TRBV19 to TRBJ2-6, with D possibly matching TRBD2 (5 bases). CDR1 and CDR2 (germline): LNHDA, SQIVND (reference sequence). Deletions cut 4 bases from V and 0 bases from J, with 7 bases between. The length of the CDR3 is 15 residues. This CDR3 is CASSSGFSGANVLTF. The DNA of the CDR3 is TGTGCCAGTAGTAGCGGGTTCTCTGGGGCCAACGTCCTGACTTTC.

The chain has TRBV6-4 and TRBJ2-3; 8 bases line up with TRBD1. CDR3 length: 14 residues. Germline-derived CDR1 and CDR2 are MRHNA and SNTAGT. J was trimmed by 6 bases and V by 2 bases; bases with no gene match: 4. CDR3 sequence (DNA): TGTGCCAGCAGTGACCAGGGGGCGGCTGATACGCAGTATTTT. Its protein is CASSDQGAADTQYF.

This clone has more than one count but fewer than ten. The chain uses TRBV7-9 and TRBJ2-3; 8 bases map to TRBD2. V trimming: 4 bases; J trimming: 0 bases; junction bases outside the gene matches: 9. CDR1 is SEHNR and CDR2 is FQNEAQ in the germline V gene (reference sequence). The CDR3 length is 17 residues. The CDR3 here is CASSSTRLAFSTDTQYF. CDR3 nucleotide sequence: TGTGCCAGCAGCTCAACCCGACTAGCGTTCAGCACAGATACGCAGTATTTT.